These 18 T cell receptor beta chains originate from one sample sequenced in a study of shared clonotypes between healthy human individuals. The assay was immunoSEQ multiplex PCR, and TCRdb's table has in-frame clones only and misses some. This table has 2,500,000 or so clones, about nine tenths appearing once. Sequencing was carried out using naive CD4+ T cells from PBMCs. Subset defined: CD45RA+ positively selected. The receptors shown here come from a man between 18 and 35 years old in good health. Some clones in this sample may be carry-over from other donors' samples.

The rearrangement links TRBV5-1 to TRBJ2-2; D uncertain. This CDR3 has 15 residues. V was cut by 4 bases and J by 3 bases, with 13 bases left in between. CDR1 and CDR2 from the germline V gene are SGHRS and YFSETQ. This CDR3 is CASSVGRLDTGELFF. In DNA, the CDR3 is TGCGCCAGCAGCGTCGGTAGGCTGGACACCGGGGAGCTGTTTTTT.

The chain employs TRBV7-6 and TRBJ2-2; 9 bases align to TRBD1. The CDR3 contains 16 residues. From germline, CDR1 is SGHVS and CDR2 FNYEAQ. V lost 5 bases and J lost 1; bases outside the gene matches: 5. The CDR3 nucleotides read TGTGCCAGCAGCGGGGGACAGGGATTGAACACCGGGGAGCTGTTTTTT. Its translation: CASSGGQGLNTGELFF.

This clone was detected a few times. This chain connects TRBV30 to TRBJ1-1; D unresolved. Germline assignment: CDR1 GTSNPN and CDR2 SVGIG (reference sequence). The CDR3 spans 11 residues. Trimming left V 0 bases short and J 12 bases short, with 11 bases between. In DNA form, the CDR3 reads TGTGCCTGGAGTGTGTTGGTTCCAACTTTCTTT. Amino acids: CAWSVLVPTFF.

The chain carries TRBV30 and TRBJ1-3; the match to TRBD1 covers 9 bases. This CDR3 has 15 amino acids. CDR1 and CDR2 (germline): GTSNPN, SVGIG (reference sequence). J gave up 0 bases and V 3 bases, and 3 bases lay outside the gene matches. CDR3 DNA sequence: TGTGCCTGGAGCGGGACAGGGTTCTCTGGAAACACCATATATTTT. As protein: CAWSGTGFSGNTIYF. Using reference TRBV30 and TRBJ1-3 for the parts outside the CDR3, the full variable domain is SQTIHQWPATLVQPVGSPLSLECTVEGTSNPNLYWYRQAAGRGLQLLFYSVGIGQISSEVPQNLSASRPQDRQFILSSKKLLLSDSGFYLCAWSGTGFSGNTIYFGEGSWLTVV.

For the CDR3, the DNA is TGTGCCACCCGGTTTACGAGGGGGTTCTATGGCTACACCTTC. Its translation is CATRFTRGFYGYTF. V usage is TRBV6-5 and J usage is TRBJ1-2, with D maybe TRBD1 (6 bases). Trimming took 10 bases from V and 4 from J, leaving 19 bases between them. Germline CDR1 and CDR2: MNHEY and SVGAGI. CDR3 length: 14 amino acids.

Remarks on this clone: The germline gene is not matched at one end of the junction; a read error may be the cause. The J gene is TRBJ1-2, the V gene TRBV28; the D is unclear. CDR3 length equals 11 residues. Germline V CDR1 and CDR2: MDHEN, SYDVKM. The CDR3 nucleotides read TGTGCCAGCAGTTATGGGCCGAAGTGCGCCTTC. It is translated as CASSYGPKCAF.

The chain links TRBV7-9 to TRBJ1-4, with a possible D match to TRBD1 (5 bases). This CDR3 spans 13 amino acids. Looked up from germline, CDR1 is SEHNR and CDR2 is FQNEAQ (reference sequence). Trimming took 1 base from V and 12 from J, leaving 12 bases between them. This CDR3 reads CASSLEGGVELFF. The CDR3 coding sequence is TGTGCCAGCAGCTTAGAAGGAGGGGTTGAACTGTTTTTT.

This chain joins TRBV7-2 and TRBJ1-2, with 9 bases matching TRBD1. J was trimmed by 2 bases and V by 4 bases; bases with no gene match: 11. Germline V gene lookup returns CDR1 SGHTA and CDR2 FQGNSA. This CDR3 has 17 amino acids. In nucleotides, the CDR3 is TGTGCCAGCAGCTCCTATGGCAGGACAGGGGAAAACTATGGCTACACCTTC. As protein: CASSSYGRTGENYGYTF.

This chain links TRBV5-1 with TRBJ2-7; weak D call: TRBD2 (5 bases). V gave up 3 bases and J gave up 5 bases, with 12 bases separating them. The CDR3 contains 13 residues. CDR1 is SGHRS and CDR2 is YFSETQ in the germline V gene. The CDR3, as DNA: TGCGCCAGCAGCTCGCAGGTGGGAGACGAGCAGTACTTC. This translates into CASSSQVGDEQYF.

This clone was seen a few times. The sample contains more than one DNA sequence encoding this CDR3. The chain couples TRBV9 to TRBJ2-5, with D perhaps being TRBD1 or TRBD2 (5 bases each). This CDR3 region has 14 residues. Trimming removed 0 bases from V and 1 base from J, with 7 bases in between. Per the germline V gene, CDR1 is SGDLS and CDR2 is YYNGEE. The CDR3 spells CASSVGGAQETQYF. CDR3 in DNA: TGTGCCAGCAGCGTAGGAGGGGCCCAAGAGACCCAGTACTTC.

V gene TRBV19 combines with J gene TRBJ2-3; a weak D match, TRBD2 (5 bases). This CDR3 spans 15 amino acids. V was cut by 3 bases and J by 3 bases, with 13 bases left in between. CDR1 is LNHDA and CDR2 is SQIVND in the germline V gene (reference sequence). The CDR3 is CASSIGDYFTDTQYF. The CDR3 DNA reads as TGTGCCAGTAGTATCGGAGACTATTTTACAGATACGCAGTATTTT.

As for this clone: Other nucleotide sequences from this sample produce the same CDR3. This chain connects TRBV5-1 to TRBJ1-5; 10 bases map to TRBD1. The V and J ends lost 0 bases and 4 bases, in that order; junction bases with no gene match: 1. In germline, CDR1 is SGHRS, CDR2 YFSETQ. The CDR3 is made up of 15 amino acids. CDR3 residues: CASSLGDRGNQPQHF. CDR3 DNA: TGCGCCAGCAGCTTGGGGGACAGGGGTAATCAGCCCCAGCATTTT.

The V call is TRBV5-4, the J call TRBJ1-3, with unresolved D. The CDR3 runs 16 residues. In germline, CDR1 is SGHNT, CDR2 YYREEE (reference sequence). Trimming stripped 4 bases from V and 0 bases from J, with 14 bases between. DNA of the CDR3: TGTGCCAGCAGCCCCGCCGGGAAAAGCTCTGGAAACACCATATATTTT. It specifies CASSPAGKSSGNTIYF.

A note on this clone: At the DNA level, this CDR3 is encoded by other sequences in the same sample as well. The chain carries TRBV7-3 and TRBJ2-3; no clear D. Germline CDR1 SGHTA, CDR2 FQGTGA. The CDR3 is 14 amino acids. V dropped 3 bases and J dropped 2 bases, with 9 bases sitting between them. DNA for the CDR3: TGTGCCAGCAGCTTGTTGGGTACCACAGATACGCAGTATTTT. It codes for CASSLLGTTDTQYF.

V is TRBV19 and J is TRBJ2-7, with no clear D. Germline values: CDR1 LNHDA, CDR2 SQIVND (reference sequence). V was trimmed by 5 bases and J by 2 bases, leaving 10 bases between them. There are 13 residues in the CDR3. Here the CDR3 DNA reads TGTGCCAGTAGTTTCGGCCGGGCCTACGAGCAGTACTTC. This gives the protein CASSFGRAYEQYF.

V usage is TRBV28 and J usage is TRBJ2-5; no reliable D call. Germline assignment: CDR1 MDHEN and CDR2 SYDVKM. CDR3 length equals 11 residues. The V and J ends lost 5 bases and 5 bases respectively, with 6 bases between them. The CDR3 loop is CASSAQETQYF. The CDR3 DNA reads as TGTGCCAGCAGTGCACAGGAGACCCAGTACTTC. Complete variable domain (other parts from reference TRBV28 and TRBJ2-5): DVKVTQSSRYLVKRTGEKVFLECVQDMDHENMFWYRQDPGLGLRLIYFSYDVKMKEKGDIPEGYSVSREKKERFSLILESASTNQTSMYLCASSAQETQYFGPGTRLLVL.

The chain's CDR3 is CASHQTNWNYGYTF. CDR3 DNA: TGTGCCAGCCACCAAACCAACTGGAACTATGGCTACACCTTC. The gene calls are TRBV6-6 and TRBJ1-2; unclear D gene. The CDR3 has 14 amino acids. Trimming cost V 8 bases and J 2 bases, with 15 bases left between them. CDR1 and CDR2 (germline): MNHNY, SVGAGI (reference sequence).

The V and J genes are TRBV6-1 and TRBJ2-3; D not resolved. V lost 5 bases, J lost 2 bases, and 11 bases lay in between. Germline CDR1 reads MNHNS; CDR2 reads SASEGT. This CDR3 is built from 14 residues. The CDR3 sequence: CASSRTPSTDTQYF. CDR3 nucleotides: TGTGCCAGCAGTAGGACGCCATCCACAGATACGCAGTATTTT.